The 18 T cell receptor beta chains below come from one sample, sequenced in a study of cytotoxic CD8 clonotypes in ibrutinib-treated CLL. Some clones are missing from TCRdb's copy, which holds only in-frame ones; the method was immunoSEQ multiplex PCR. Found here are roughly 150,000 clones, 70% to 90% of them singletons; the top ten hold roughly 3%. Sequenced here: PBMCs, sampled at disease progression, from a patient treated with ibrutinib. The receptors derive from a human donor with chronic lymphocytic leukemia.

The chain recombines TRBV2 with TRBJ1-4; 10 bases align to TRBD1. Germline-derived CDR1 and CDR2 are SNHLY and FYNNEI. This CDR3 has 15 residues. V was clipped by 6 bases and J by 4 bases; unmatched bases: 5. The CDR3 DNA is TGTGCCAGCAGGGGACAGGGGCTGTATAATGAAAAACTGTTTTTT. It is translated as CASRGQGLYNEKLFF.

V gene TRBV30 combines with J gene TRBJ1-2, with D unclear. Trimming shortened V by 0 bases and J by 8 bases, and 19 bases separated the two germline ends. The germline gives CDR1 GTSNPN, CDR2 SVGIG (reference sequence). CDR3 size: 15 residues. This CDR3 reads CAWSVRTARDRGYTF. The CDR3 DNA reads TGTGCCTGGAGTGTACGCACAGCCAGAGACCGGGGCTACACCTTC.

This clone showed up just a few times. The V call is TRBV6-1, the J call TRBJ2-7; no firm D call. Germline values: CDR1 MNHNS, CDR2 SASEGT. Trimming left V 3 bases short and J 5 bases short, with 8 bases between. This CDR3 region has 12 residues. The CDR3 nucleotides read TGTGCCAGCAGTGATTGGGGTGACGAGCAGTACTTC. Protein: CASSDWGDEQYF.

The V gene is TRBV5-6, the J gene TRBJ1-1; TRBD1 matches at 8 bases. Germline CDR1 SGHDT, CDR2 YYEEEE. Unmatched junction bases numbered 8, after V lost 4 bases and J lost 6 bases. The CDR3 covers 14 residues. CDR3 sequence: CASSLSGGFPEAFF. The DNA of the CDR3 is TGTGCCAGCAGCCTTTCAGGGGGCTTTCCTGAAGCTTTCTTT.

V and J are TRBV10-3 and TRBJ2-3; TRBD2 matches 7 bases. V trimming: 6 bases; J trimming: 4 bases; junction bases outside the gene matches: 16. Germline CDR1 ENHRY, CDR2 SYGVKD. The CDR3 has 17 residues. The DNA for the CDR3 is TGTGCCATCAGCTGGGACTACCTGAGTCGGGCAGCAGATACGCAGTATTTT. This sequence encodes CAISWDYLSRAADTQYF.

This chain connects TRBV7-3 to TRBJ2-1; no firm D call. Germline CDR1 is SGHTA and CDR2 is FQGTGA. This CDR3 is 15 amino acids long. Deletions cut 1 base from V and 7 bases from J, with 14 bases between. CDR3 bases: TGTGCCAGCAGCTTAAATCGTCAGGCGTTGAATGAGCAGTTCTTC. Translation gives CASSLNRQALNEQFF.

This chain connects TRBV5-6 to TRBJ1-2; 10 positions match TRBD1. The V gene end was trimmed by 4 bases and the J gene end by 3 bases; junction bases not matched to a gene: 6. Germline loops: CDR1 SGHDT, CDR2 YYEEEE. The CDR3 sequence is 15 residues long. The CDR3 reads CASSLRTGGHYGYTF. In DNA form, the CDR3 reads TGTGCCAGCAGCCTACGGACAGGGGGGCACTATGGCTACACCTTC.

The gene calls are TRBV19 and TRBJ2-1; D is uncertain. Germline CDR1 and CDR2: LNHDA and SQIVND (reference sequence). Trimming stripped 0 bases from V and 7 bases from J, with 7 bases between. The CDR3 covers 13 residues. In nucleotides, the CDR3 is TGTGCCAGTAGTATAGATTGGTTTAATGAGCAGTTCTTC. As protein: CASSIDWFNEQFF.

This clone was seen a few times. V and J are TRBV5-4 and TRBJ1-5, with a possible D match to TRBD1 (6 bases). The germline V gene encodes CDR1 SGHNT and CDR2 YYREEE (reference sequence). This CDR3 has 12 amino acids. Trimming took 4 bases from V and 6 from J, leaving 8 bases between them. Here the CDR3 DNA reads TGTGCCAGCAGCAGGGGGGGTCAGCCCCAGCATTTT. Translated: CASSRGGQPQHF. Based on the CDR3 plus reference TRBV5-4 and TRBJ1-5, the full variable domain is ETGVTQSPTHLIKTRGQQVTLRCSSQSGHNTVSWYQQALGQGPQFIFQYYREEENGRGNFPPRFSGLQFPNYSSELNVNALELDDSALYLCASSRGGQPQHFGDGTRLSIL.

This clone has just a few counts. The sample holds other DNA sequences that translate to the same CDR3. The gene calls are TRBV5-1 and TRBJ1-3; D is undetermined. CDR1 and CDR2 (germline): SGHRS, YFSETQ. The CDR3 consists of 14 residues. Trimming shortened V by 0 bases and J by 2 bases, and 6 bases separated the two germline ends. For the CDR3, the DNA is TGCGCCAGCAGCTTGGAGGTAACTGGAAACACCATATATTTT. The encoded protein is CASSLEVTGNTIYF.

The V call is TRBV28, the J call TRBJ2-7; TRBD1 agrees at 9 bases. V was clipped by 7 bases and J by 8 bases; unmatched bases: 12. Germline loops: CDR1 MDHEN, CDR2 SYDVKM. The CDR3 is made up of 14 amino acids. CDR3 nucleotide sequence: TGTGCCAGCACCTTAGGGGACAGGGTTCATAAGCAGTACTTC. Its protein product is CASTLGDRVHKQYF.

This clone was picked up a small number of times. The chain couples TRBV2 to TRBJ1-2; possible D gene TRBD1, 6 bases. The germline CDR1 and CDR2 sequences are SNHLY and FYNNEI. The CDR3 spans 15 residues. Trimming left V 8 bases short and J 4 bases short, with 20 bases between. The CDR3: CASPGRYEGGYGYTF. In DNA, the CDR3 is TGTGCCAGCCCCGGTCGGTATGAAGGGGGCTATGGCTACACCTTC. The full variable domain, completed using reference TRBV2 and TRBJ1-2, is EPEVTQTPSHQVTQMGQEVILRCVPISNHLYFYWYRQILGQKVEFLVSFYNNEISEKSEIFDDQFSVERPDGSNFTLKIRSTKLEDSAMYFCASPGRYEGGYGYTFGSGTRLTVV.

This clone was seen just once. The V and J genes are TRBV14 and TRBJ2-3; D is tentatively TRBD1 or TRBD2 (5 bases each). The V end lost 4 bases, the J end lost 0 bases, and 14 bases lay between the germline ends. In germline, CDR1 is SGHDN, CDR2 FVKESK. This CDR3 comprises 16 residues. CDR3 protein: CASSRQGVVSTDTQYF. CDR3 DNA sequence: TGTGCCAGCAGCCGCCAGGGAGTTGTAAGCACAGATACGCAGTATTTT.

The CDR3 spells CASSSSSSVKGLAIDTQYF. Written as DNA, the CDR3 is TGTGCCAGCAGCTCAAGTTCGTCGGTTAAGGGACTAGCGATAGATACGCAGTATTTT. The gene calls are TRBV7-3 and TRBJ2-3, with 10 bases fitting TRBD2. Germline V gene data show CDR1 as SGHTA and CDR2 as FQGTGA. V lost 4 bases to trimming and J lost 5 bases; unmatched junction nucleotides: 18. This CDR3 is built from 19 residues.

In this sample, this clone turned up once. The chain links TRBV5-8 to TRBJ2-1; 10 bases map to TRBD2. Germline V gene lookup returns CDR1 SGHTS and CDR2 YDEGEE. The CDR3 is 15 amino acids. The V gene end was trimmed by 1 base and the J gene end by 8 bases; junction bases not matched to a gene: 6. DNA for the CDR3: TGTGCCAGCAGCTTGACCCTAGCGGGAGTACATGAGCAGTTCTTC. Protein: CASSLTLAGVHEQFF.

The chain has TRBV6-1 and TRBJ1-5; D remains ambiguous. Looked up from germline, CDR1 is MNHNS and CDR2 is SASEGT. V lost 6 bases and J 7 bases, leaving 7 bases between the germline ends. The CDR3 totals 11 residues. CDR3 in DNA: TGTGCCAGCAGGGGAATGCAGCCCCAGCATTTT. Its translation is CASRGMQPQHF.

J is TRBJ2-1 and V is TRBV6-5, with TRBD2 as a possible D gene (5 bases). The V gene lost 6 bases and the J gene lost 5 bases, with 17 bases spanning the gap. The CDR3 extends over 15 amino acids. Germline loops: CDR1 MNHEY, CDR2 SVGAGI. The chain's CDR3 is CASSPPLGVNNEQFF. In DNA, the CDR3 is TGTGCCAGCAGCCCCCCCCTGGGAGTCAACAATGAGCAGTTCTTC.

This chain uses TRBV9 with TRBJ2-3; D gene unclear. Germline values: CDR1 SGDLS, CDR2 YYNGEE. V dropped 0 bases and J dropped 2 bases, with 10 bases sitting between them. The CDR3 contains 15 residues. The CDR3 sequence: CASSVDAGTTDTQYF. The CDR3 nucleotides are TGTGCCAGCAGCGTAGATGCAGGAACCACAGATACGCAGTATTTT.